The 14 T cell receptor beta chains in this list originate from one sample, sequenced in a study of shared clonotypes between healthy human individuals. The method was immunoSEQ multiplex PCR; TCRdb's version includes in-frame clones alone and lacks a portion of them. The sample has millions of clones, 85% to 95% seen once. Sequencing was carried out using naive CD4+ T cells sorted from blood. The subset here: CD45RA+ positively selected. Receptor source: a man in his late teens or twenties in good health.

Regarding this clone: This specimen includes other DNA sequences encoding the same CDR3. J is TRBJ1-1 and V is TRBV5-4; D might be TRBD1 (5 bases). Germline V gene sequence: CDR1 SGHNT, CDR2 YYREEE (reference sequence). The CDR3 consists of 14 residues. V lost 3 bases to trimming and J lost 0 bases, with 9 bases between them. The CDR3 sequence is CASSSGQMNTEAFF. CDR3 coding DNA: TGTGCCAGCAGCTCAGGGCAGATGAACACTGAAGCTTTCTTT.

This clone has a single count. The chain has TRBV19 and TRBJ1-1; no reliable D call. Between the trimmed V and J ends, which lost 1 base and 4 bases, there was a span of 7 bases. CDR1 is LNHDA and CDR2 is SQIVND in the germline V gene (reference sequence). The CDR3 is 13 amino acids. CDR3 in amino acids: CASSIAMGTEAFF. The CDR3 coding sequence is TGTGCCAGTAGTATAGCCATGGGCACTGAAGCTTTCTTT.

The genes are TRBV11-2 and TRBJ1-3; D not certain. The CDR3 has 16 residues. The germline V and J ends were trimmed by 2 bases and 0 bases, with 11 bases remaining between them. Germline assignment: CDR1 SGHAT and CDR2 FQNNGV. The CDR3, as DNA: TGTGCCAGCAGCTTAACGGGTGTGTACTCTGGAAACACCATATATTTT. Translation gives CASSLTGVYSGNTIYF. Full variable domain (remainder filled in from reference TRBV11-2 and TRBJ1-3): EAGVAQSPRYKIIEKRQSVAFWCNPISGHATLYWYQQILGQGPKLLIQFQNNGVVDDSQLPKDRFSAERLKGVDSTLKIQPAKLEDSAVYLCASSLTGVYSGNTIYFGEGSWLTVV.

With respect to this clone: A read error may explain this, as a much larger clone is one base away. Different DNA sequences within this sample yield the same CDR3. This rearrangement joins TRBV5-1 to TRBJ2-7; D is perhaps TRBD1 or TRBD2 (5 bases each). Deletions cut 4 bases from V and 2 bases from J, with 7 bases between. Per germline, CDR1 SGHRS and CDR2 YFSETQ. This CDR3 is built from 12 residues. The DNA of the CDR3 is TGCGCCAGCAGCAGGGACGCCTACGAGCAGTACTTC. This sequence encodes CASSRDAYEQYF. Full variable domain (outside the CDR3, taken from reference TRBV5-1 and TRBJ2-7): KAGVTQTPRYLIKTRGQQVTLSCSPISGHRSVSWYQQTPGQGLQFLFEYFSETQRNKGNFPGRFSGRQFSNSRSEMNVSTLELGDSALYLCASSRDAYEQYFGPGTRLTVT.

This chain links TRBV2 with TRBJ2-3; a possible D gene is TRBD2 (5 bases). V lost 6 bases and J lost 0, with 10 bases in between. The CDR3 runs 14 residues. The germline gives CDR1 SNHLY, CDR2 FYNNEI. The CDR3 loop reads CASRRGSSTDTQYF. The CDR3 bases are TGTGCCAGCAGGAGAGGGTCTAGCACAGATACGCAGTATTTT.

The V call is TRBV28, the J call TRBJ1-2, with no clear D. This CDR3 is 15 amino acids long. In germline, CDR1 is MDHEN, CDR2 SYDVKM. Trimming cost V 6 bases and J 6 bases, with 20 bases left between them. CDR3 DNA sequence: TGTGCCAGCAGGCCCGGCGGGCCCTTACTTAATGGCTACACCTTC. It is translated as CASRPGGPLLNGYTF.

The V call is TRBV4-3, the J call TRBJ2-2, with 7 bases that match TRBD1. V lost 3 bases to trimming and J lost 2 bases; unmatched junction nucleotides: 6. CDR1 LGHNA and CDR2 YSLEER come from the germline V gene. CDR3 length: 16 amino acids. As DNA, the CDR3 is TGCGCCAGCAGCCAGGTCAACAGGGGTAACACCGGGGAGCTGTTTTTT. Protein product: CASSQVNRGNTGELFF.

V usage is TRBV6-5 and J usage is TRBJ1-1, with a weak D call TRBD1 (5 bases). CDR3 length: 13 residues. The ends were cut back, 5 bases at V and 12 bases at J, with 19 bases in the middle. CDR1 is MNHEY and CDR2 is SVGAGI in the germline V gene. The CDR3 loop is CASSDGAFSHTFF. The DNA of the CDR3 is TGTGCCAGCAGTGACGGGGCCTTCTCACATACTTTCTTT.

This clone was seen just once. The chain is built from TRBV18 and TRBJ2-7; 8 positions agree with TRBD1. J was trimmed by 1 base and V by 1 base; bases with no gene match: 9. The CDR3 loop spans 17 amino acids. CDR1 is KGHSH, CDR2 LQKENI, per germline. In nucleotides, the CDR3 is TGTGCCAGCTCACCACAACTCGGGACAGGAGGTTCCTACGAGCAGTACTTC. It specifies CASSPQLGTGGSYEQYF.

This chain links TRBV28 with TRBJ2-1, with 9 bases matching TRBD1. The CDR3 sequence is 15 residues long. In germline, CDR1 is MDHEN, CDR2 SYDVKM. V was clipped by 6 bases and J by 7 bases; unmatched bases: 10. Written as DNA, the CDR3 is TGTGCCAGCAGCCGGGACAGGGAGGGGAAAAATGAGCAGTTCTTC. Translating gives CASSRDREGKNEQFF.

This clone was counted a single time. The DNA for the CDR3 is TGTGCCAGCAAGATCGGACAGGGTCGCTACGAGCAGTACTTC. The encoded protein is CASKIGQGRYEQYF. The chain employs TRBV6-5 and TRBJ2-7; 8 positions agree with TRBD1. V was pared by 7 bases and J by 3 bases, with 8 bases of the junction left unmatched. The CDR3 covers 14 residues. CDR1 and CDR2 (germline): MNHEY, SVGAGI.

V is TRBV10-3 and J is TRBJ1-1; D unclear. The CDR3 extends over 13 amino acids. With 3 bases removed from V and 5 bases from J, the gap between germline ends came to 10 bases. From germline, CDR1 is ENHRY and CDR2 SYGVKD. DNA for the CDR3: TGTGCCATCAGTGATACAGACCCGACTGAAGCTTTCTTT. The encoded protein is CAISDTDPTEAFF.

This rearrangement joins TRBV27 to TRBJ2-3; D ambiguous. Deletions cut 3 bases from V and 6 bases from J, with 7 bases between. Per germline, CDR1 MNHEY and CDR2 SMNVEV (reference sequence). This CDR3 has 12 amino acids. In DNA, the CDR3 is TGTGCCAGCAGTTTCAGTTCGGATACGCAGTATTTT. Its protein product is CASSFSSDTQYF.

The chain couples TRBV7-2 to TRBJ2-7, with 8 bases matching TRBD2. The CDR3 sequence is 14 residues long. Unmatched junction bases numbered 10, after V lost 6 bases and J lost 6 bases. The V gene's germline CDR1 is SGHTA and CDR2 FQGNSA. In DNA form, the CDR3 reads TGTGCCAGCAGGTCGGGAGGGGCCGTCACCGAGCAGTACTTC. Translated: CASRSGGAVTEQYF. Supplemented by reference TRBV7-2 and TRBJ2-7, the full variable domain reads GAGVSQSPSNKVTEKGKDVELRCDPISGHTALYWYRQSLGQGLEFLIYFQGNSAPDKSGLPSDRFSAERTGGSVSTLTIQRTQQEDSAVYLCASRSGGAVTEQYFGPGTRLTVT.